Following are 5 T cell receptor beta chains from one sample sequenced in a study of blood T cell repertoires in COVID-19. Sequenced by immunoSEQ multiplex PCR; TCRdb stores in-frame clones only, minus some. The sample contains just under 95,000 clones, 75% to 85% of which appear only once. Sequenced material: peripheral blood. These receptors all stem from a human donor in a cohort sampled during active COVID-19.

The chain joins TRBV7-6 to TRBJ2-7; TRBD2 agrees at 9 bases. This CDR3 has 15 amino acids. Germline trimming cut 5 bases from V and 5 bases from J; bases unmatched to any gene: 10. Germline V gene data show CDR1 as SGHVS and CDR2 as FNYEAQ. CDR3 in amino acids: CASSPRSGRGDEQYF. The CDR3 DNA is TGTGCCAGCAGCCCCCGTAGCGGGAGAGGAGACGAGCAGTACTTC. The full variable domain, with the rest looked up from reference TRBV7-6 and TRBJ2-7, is GAGVSQSPRYKVTKRGQDVALRCDPISGHVSLYWYRQALGQGPEFLTYFNYEAQQDKSGLPNDRFSAERPEGSISTLTIQRTEQRDSAMYRCASSPRSGRGDEQYFGPGTRLTVT.

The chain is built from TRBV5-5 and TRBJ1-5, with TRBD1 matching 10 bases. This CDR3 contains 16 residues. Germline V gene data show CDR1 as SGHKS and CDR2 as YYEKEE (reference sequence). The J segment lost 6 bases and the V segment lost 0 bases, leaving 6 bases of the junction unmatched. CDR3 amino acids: CASSLDGTGVSQPQHF. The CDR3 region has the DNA TGTGCCAGCAGCTTGGACGGGACAGGGGTGAGTCAGCCCCAGCATTTT. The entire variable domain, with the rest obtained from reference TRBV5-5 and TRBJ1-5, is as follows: DAGVTQSPTHLIKTRGQQVTLRCSPISGHKSVSWYQQVLGQGPQFIFQYYEKEERGRGNFPDRFSARQFPNYSSELNVNALLLGDSALYLCASSLDGTGVSQPQHFGDGTRLSIL.

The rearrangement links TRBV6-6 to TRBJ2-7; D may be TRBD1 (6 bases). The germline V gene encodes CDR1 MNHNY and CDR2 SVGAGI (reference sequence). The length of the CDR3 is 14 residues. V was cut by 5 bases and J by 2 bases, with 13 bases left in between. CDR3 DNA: TGTGCCAGCAGTAGGGCGAAGGGGGCCTACGAGCAGTACTTC. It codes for CASSRAKGAYEQYF.

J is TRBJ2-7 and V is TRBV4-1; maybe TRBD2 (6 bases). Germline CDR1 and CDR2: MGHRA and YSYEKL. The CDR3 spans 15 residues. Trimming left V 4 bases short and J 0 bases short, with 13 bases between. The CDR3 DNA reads TGCGCCAGCAGCCCCGTCCCGGGGGACTCCTACGAGCAGTACTTC. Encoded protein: CASSPVPGDSYEQYF.

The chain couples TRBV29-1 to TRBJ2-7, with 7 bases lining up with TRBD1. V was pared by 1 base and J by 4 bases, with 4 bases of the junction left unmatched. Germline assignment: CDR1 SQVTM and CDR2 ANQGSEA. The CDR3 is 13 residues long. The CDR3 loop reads CSVEGQGVYEQYF. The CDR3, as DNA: TGCAGCGTTGAAGGGCAGGGGGTTTACGAGCAGTACTTC.